The present TCR beta chain was sequenced within a study of cytomegalovirus exposure and HLA in healthy donors. Overall study: The 90 to 150 validation repertoires used a platform that matched the one used for the approximately 610 first-cohort repertoires, as a later analysis reported. General observations from the study: Testing in vitro showed a few CMV-associated chains specific for CMV antigens. With high specificity and sensitivity, the classifier reportedly diagnosed cytomegalovirus status.

The length of the CDR3 is 15 residues. Germline values: CDR1 SGDLS, CDR2 YYNGEE. V lost 4 bases, J lost 5 bases, and 11 bases stayed unmatched. Profiled with immunoSEQ multiplex PCR; TCRdb holds only in-frame clones, not every one. The sample lists 100,000 to 150,000 clones; 85% to 90% were seen once. As concerns this clone: Its antigen is unidentified.

This clonotype was sampled from a man aged 30 to 45 in good health and CMV-seronegative. The chain recombines TRBV9 with TRBJ1-2; 7 bases fit TRBD1. Specimen: PBMCs. The CDR3 nucleotides read TGTGCCAGCAGCCCCGGCGGACAGGCCTTATATGGCTACACCTTC. Encoded protein: CASSPGGQALYGYTF.